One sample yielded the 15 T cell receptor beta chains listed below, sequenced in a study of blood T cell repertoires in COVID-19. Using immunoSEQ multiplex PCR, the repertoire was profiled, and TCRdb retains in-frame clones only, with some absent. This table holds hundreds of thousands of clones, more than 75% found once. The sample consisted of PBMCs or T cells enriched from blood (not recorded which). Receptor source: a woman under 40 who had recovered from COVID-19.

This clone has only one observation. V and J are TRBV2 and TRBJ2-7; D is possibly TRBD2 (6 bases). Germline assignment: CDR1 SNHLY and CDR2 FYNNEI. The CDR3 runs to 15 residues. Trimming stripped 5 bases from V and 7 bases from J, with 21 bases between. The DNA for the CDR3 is TGTGCCAGCAGTTCAGTACTTGCGGGGAGAGGAGAGCAGTACTTC. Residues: CASSSVLAGRGEQYF. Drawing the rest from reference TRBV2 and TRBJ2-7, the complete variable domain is EPEVTQTPSHQVTQMGQEVILRCVPISNHLYFYWYRQILGQKVEFLVSFYNNEISEKSEIFDDQFSVERPDGSNFTLKIRSTKLEDSAMYFCASSSVLAGRGEQYFGPGTRLTVT.

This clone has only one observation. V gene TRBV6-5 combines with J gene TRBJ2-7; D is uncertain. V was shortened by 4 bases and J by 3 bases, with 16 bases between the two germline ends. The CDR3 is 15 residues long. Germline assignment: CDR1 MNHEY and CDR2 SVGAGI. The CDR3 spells CASSSPRSADYEQYF. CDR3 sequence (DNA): TGTGCCAGCAGTTCCCCCAGATCGGCGGACTACGAGCAGTACTTC.

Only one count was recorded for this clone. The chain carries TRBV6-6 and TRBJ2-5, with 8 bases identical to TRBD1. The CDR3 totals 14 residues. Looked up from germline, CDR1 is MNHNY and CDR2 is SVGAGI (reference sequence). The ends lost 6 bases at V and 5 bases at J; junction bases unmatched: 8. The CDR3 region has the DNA TGTGCCAGCAGCTTCAGGGGGCCAAGGGAGACCCAGTACTTC. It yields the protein CASSFRGPRETQYF.

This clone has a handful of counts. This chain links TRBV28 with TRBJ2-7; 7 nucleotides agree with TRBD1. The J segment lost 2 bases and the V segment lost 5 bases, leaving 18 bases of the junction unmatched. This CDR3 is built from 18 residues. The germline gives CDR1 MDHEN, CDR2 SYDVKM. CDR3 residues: CASSPRDSRERKAYEQYF. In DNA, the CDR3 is TGTGCCAGCAGTCCCCGGGACAGCAGAGAGCGGAAAGCCTACGAGCAGTACTTC.

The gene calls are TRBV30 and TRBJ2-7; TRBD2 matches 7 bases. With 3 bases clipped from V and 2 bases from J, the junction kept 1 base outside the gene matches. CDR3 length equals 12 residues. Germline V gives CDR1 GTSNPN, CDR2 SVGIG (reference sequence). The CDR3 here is CAWSGGTYEQYF. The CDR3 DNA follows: TGTGCCTGGAGCGGGGGGACCTACGAGCAGTACTTC.

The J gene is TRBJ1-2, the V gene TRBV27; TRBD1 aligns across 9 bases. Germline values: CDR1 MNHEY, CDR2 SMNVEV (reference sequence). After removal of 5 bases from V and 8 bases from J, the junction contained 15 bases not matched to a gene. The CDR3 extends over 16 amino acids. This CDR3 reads CASSRGSQQGARGYTF. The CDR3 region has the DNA TGTGCCAGCAGTAGGGGATCCCAACAGGGGGCGCGGGGCTACACCTTC.

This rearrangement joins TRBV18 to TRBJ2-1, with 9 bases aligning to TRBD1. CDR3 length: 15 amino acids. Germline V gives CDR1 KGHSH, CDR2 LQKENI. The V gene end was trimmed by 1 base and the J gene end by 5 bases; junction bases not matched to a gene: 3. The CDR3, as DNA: TGTGCCAGCTCACCACGGGACAGGGCTAACAATGAGCAGTTCTTC. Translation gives CASSPRDRANNEQFF.

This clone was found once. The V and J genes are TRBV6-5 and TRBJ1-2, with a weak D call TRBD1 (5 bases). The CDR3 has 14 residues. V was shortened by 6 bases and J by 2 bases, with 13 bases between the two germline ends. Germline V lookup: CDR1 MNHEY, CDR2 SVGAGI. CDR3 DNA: TGTGCCAGCAGCTCCGGACGGACAAACTATGGCTACACCTTC. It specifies CASSSGRTNYGYTF.

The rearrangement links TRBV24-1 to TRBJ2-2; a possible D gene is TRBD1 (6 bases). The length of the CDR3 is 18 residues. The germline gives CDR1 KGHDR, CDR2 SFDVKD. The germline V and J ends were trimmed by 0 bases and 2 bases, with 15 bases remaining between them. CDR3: CATSDLQSGQLNTGELFF. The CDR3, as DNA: TGTGCCACCAGTGATTTGCAGTCCGGACAGCTTAACACCGGGGAGCTGTTTTTT.

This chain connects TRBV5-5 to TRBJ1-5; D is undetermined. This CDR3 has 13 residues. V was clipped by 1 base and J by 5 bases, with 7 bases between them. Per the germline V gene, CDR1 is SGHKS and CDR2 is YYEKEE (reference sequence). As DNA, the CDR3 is TGTGCCAGCAGCTTGTCTTCTTATCAGCCCCAGCATTTT. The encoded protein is CASSLSSYQPQHF.

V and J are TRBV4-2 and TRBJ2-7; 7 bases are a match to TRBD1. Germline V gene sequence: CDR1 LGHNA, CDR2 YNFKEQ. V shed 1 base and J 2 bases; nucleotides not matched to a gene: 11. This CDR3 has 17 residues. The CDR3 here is CASSQGPQGMATYEQYF. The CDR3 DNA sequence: TGTGCCAGCAGCCAAGGCCCACAGGGGATGGCCACCTACGAGCAGTACTTC.

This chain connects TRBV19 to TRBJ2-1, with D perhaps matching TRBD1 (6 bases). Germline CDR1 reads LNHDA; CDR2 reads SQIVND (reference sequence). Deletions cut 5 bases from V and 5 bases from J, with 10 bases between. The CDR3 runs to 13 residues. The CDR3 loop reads CASSPNRDNEQFF. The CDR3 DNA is TGTGCCAGTAGTCCCAACAGGGACAATGAGCAGTTCTTC.

The CDR3 DNA reads TGTGCCAGCAGCTTAACCCTAAATTCACCCCTCCACTTT. Amino acids: CASSLTLNSPLHF. The chain has TRBV7-6 and TRBJ1-6; D remains ambiguous. Germline values: CDR1 SGHVS, CDR2 FNYEAQ. V lost 2 bases, J lost 7 bases, and 6 bases lay in between. CDR3 length equals 13 residues.

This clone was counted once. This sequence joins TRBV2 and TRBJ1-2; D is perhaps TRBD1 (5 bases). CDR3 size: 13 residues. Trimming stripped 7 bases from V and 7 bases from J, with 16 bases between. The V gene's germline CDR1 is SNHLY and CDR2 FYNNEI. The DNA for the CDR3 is TGTGCCAGCACTGCCTTGGCGGGGCCTGGCTACACCTTC. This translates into CASTALAGPGYTF.

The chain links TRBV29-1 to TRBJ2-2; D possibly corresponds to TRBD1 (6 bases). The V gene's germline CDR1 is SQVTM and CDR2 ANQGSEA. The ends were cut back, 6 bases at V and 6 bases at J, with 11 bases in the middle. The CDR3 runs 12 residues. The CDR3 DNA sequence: TGCAGCGTCCAACGGACAGCCGGGGAGCTGTTTTTT. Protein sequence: CSVQRTAGELFF.